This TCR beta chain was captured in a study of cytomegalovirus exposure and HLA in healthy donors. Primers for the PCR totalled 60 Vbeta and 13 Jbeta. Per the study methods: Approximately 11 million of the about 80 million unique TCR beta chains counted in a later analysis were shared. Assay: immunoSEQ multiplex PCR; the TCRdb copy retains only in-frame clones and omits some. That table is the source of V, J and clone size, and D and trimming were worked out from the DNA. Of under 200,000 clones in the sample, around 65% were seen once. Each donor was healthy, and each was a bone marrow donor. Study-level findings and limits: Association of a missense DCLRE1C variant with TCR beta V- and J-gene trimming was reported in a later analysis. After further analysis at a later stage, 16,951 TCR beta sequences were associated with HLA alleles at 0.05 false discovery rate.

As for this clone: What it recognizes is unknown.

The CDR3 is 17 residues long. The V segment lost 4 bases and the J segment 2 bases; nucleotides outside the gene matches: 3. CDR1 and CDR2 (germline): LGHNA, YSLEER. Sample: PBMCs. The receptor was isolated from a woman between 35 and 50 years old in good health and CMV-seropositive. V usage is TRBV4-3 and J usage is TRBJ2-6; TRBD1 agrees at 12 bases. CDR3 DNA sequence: TGCGCCAGCAGCCGGGGACAGGGGGCGCCTGGGGCCAACGTCCTGACTTTC. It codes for CASSRGQGAPGANVLTF.